A selection of T cell receptor beta chains follows, all from one sample in a study of T-cell reconstitution after alpha-beta-depleted transplantation in children. TCRdb passed the PCR reads through MiXCR, listing each CDR3 protein once. The sample consists of more than 400,000 distinct CDR3 sequences, approximately 10% of them appearing once. The sample here was PBMCs, mostly from graft donor cells, taken 180 days after TCRalphabeta/CD19-depleted stem cell transplant. These TCRs come from a female patient aged 2-15 years who had a stem cell transplant for aplastic anemia, so the T cells may come from the graft donor. Both conserved end residues are part of each CDR3. Each record gives: D gene, V gene, clone size, J gene, CDR3 DNA, CDR3 protein. The D gene is left open where the match is weak. Where a row states a size, it is once, few, many or the class of an expanded clone; other rows omit it.

.	TRBV20-1	few	TRBJ2-3	TGCAGTGCTAGAGAGTCAGCGAGGGGCACAGATACGCAGTATTTT	CSARESARGTDTQYF
.	TRBV28	.	TRBJ2-7	TGTGCCAGCAGTACTACAGGGTCAGTAGCGGCCTACGAGCAGTACTTC	CASSTTGSVAAYEQYF
.	TRBV12-3/TRBV12-4	many	TRBJ2-2	TGTGCCAGCAGTTTCTCGTATACCGGGGAGCTGTTTTTT	CASSFSYTGELFF
TRBD2	TRBV7-6	.	TRBJ2-2	TGTGCCAGCAGCTTCTCTGGCGGGAGGTCGGCCGGGGAGCTGTTTTTT	CASSFSGGRSAGELFF
.	TRBV11-2	few	TRBJ2-7	TGTGCCAGCAGCCCACGACAGTCCTACACCTACGAGCAGTACTTC	CASSPRQSYTYEQYF
TRBD1	TRBV10-3	few	TRBJ1-5	TGTGCCATCAGTGAGTCGGCAGGGGGTCCCCAGCATTTT	CAISESAGGPQHF
TRBD1	TRBV20-1	.	TRBJ2-6	TGCAGTGCACCGACAGGGGGTTACTCTGGGGCCAACGTCCTGACTTTC	CSAPTGGYSGANVLTF
TRBD2	TRBV18	.	TRBJ2-7	TGTGCCAGCTCACCACCGTTGGCGGGAGAGGCGGAGCAGTACTTC	CASSPPLAGEAEQYF
.	TRBV7-3	.	TRBJ2-5	TGTGCCAGCAGCCCCTTATCGGGGGGCAGGGAGACCCAGTACTTC	CASSPLSGGRETQYF
.	TRBV20-1	many	TRBJ2-7	TGCAGTGCTCCGCGGACTGAGAAGGGGTACGAGCAGTACTTC	CSAPRTEKGYEQYF
TRBD1	TRBV7-2	few	TRBJ2-2	TGTGCCAGCAGCCCCCCCTCCCGGACAGGGAACGGGGAGCTGTTTTTT	CASSPPSRTGNGELFF
.	TRBV7-2	.	TRBJ2-3	TGTGCCAGCAGCTTAAGGGCGAGGGGCACAGATACGCAGTATTTT	CASSLRARGTDTQYF
.	TRBV6-2/TRBV6-3	.	TRBJ2-7	TGTGCCAGCAGTTATACCGCCCCCTACGAGCAGTACTTC	CASSYTAPYEQYF
.	TRBV27	few	TRBJ1-1	TGTGCCAGCAGGGAGGTGGGGGGCTCCACTGAAGCTTTCTTT	CASREVGGSTEAFF
.	TRBV6-2/TRBV6-3	.	TRBJ1-5	TGTGCCAGCAGTTACACCGATGAGGGGCAGCCCCAGCATTTT	CASSYTDEGQPQHF
TRBD1	TRBV5-1	many	TRBJ1-1	TGCGCCAGCAGTCCCCGGACAGGGGAGGGGAACACTGAAGCTTTCTTT	CASSPRTGEGNTEAFF
TRBD2	TRBV10-3	few	TRBJ2-7	TGTGCCATCAGTGTATACGCTAGCGGGAAAATCTCAGCGGGCCACGAGCAGTACTTC	CAISVYASGKISAGHEQYF
.	TRBV28	many	TRBJ1-3	TGTGCCAGCAGTCCTCCGGGATTTAAGAGCTCTGGAAACACCATATATTTT	CASSPPGFKSSGNTIYF
.	TRBV7-9	.	TRBJ2-3	TGTGCCAGCACCCTGCCTCGGGTTGGCCCAGATACGCAGTATTTT	CASTLPRVGPDTQYF
.	TRBV27	many	TRBJ2-7	TGTGCCAGCAGCCCTATCGGGGTAACCTACGAGCAGTACTTC	CASSPIGVTYEQYF
.	TRBV20-1	many	TRBJ1-6	TGCAGTGCTAGTTCGGCGGGCAAGGCAAATTCACCCCTCCACTTT	CSASSAGKANSPLHF